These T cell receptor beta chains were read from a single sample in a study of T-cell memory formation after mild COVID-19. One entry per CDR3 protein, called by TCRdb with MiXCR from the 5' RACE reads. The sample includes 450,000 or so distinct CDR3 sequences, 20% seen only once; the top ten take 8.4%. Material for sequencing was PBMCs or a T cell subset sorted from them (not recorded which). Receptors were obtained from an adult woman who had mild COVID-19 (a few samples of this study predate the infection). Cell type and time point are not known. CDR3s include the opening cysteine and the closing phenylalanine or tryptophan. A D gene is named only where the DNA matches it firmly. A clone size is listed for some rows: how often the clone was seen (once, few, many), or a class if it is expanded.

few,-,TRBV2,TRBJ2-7,CASTDGESYEQYF,TGTGCCAGCACCGACGGGGAATCCTACGAGCAGTACTTC
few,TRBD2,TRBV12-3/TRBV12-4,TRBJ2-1,CASRPRTSGGYNEQFF,TGTGCCAGCAGACCAAGGACTAGCGGGGGTTACAATGAGCAGTTCTTC
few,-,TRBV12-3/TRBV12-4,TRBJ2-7,CASTLHSYEQYF,TGTGCCAGCACCCTCCACAGCTACGAGCAGTACTTC
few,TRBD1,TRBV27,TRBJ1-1,CASSFSPDRGTEAFF,TGTGCCAGCAGTTTTTCCCCGGACAGGGGCACTGAAGCTTTCTTT
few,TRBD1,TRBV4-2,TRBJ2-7,CASSQGHPGAGGYTPKKYEQYF,TGTGCCAGCAGCCAAGGTCACCCTGGGGCAGGGGGATATACCCCGAAGAAATACGAGCAGTACTTC
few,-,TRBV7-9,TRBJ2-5,CASSFGLTETQYF,TGTGCCAGCAGCTTCGGACTGACGGAGACCCAGTACTTC
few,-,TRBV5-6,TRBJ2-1,CASSYPGDQEQFF,TGTGCCAGCAGCTATCCGGGCGACCAGGAGCAGTTCTTC
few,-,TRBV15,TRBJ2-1,CATSRDLPAAVNEQFF,TGTGCCACCAGCAGAGATCTCCCGGCAGCCGTGAATGAGCAGTTCTTC
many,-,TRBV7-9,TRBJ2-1,CASSSGGNEQFF,TGTGCCAGCAGCTCCGGAGGGAATGAGCAGTTCTTC
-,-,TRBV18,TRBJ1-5,CASSSDSSNQPQHF,TGTGCCAGCTCATCCGACAGTAGCAATCAGCCCCAGCATTTT
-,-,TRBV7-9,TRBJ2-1,CASSRTKGVDEQFF,TGTGCCAGCAGCCGGACCAAGGGGGTCGATGAGCAGTTCTTC
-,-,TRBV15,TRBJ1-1,CATSRDSRGEAFF,TGTGCCACCAGCAGAGATTCAAGAGGTGAAGCTTTCTTT
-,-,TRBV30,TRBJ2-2,CAWRRRAGNTGELFF,TGTGCCTGGAGAAGGAGGGCAGGCAACACCGGGGAGCTGTTTTTT
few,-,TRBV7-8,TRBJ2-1,CASSLSLPRDEQFF,TGTGCCAGCAGCTTATCCTTACCCCGGGATGAGCAGTTCTTC
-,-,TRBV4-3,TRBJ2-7,CASSQVLWGEQYF,TGCGCCAGCAGCCAAGTCTTGTGGGGCGAGCAGTACTTC
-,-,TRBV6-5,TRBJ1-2,CASRTGAHGYTF,TGTGCCAGCCGTACAGGCGCCCATGGCTACACCTTC
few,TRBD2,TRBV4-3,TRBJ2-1,CASSQGTSGSVNEQFF,TGCGCCAGCAGCCAGGGCACTAGCGGGAGTGTCAATGAGCAGTTCTTC
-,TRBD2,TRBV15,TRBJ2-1,CATSTSGTSSYNEQFF,TGTGCCACCAGCACTTCCGGGACTAGCAGCTACAATGAGCAGTTCTTC
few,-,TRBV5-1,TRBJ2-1,CASSSGQAAPEQFF,TGCGCCAGCAGCTCCGGCCAGGCAGCTCCTGAGCAGTTCTTC
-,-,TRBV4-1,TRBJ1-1,CASSRVPPRNTEAFF,TGCGCCAGCAGCCGGGTCCCGCCCCGGAACACTGAAGCTTTCTTT
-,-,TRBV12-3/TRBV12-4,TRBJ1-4,CASSLLRQFGEKLFF,TGTGCCAGCAGTTTGCTTAGACAGTTCGGGGAAAAACTGTTTTTT
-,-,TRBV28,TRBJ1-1,CASSFFGVNTEAFF,TGTGCCAGCAGTTTCTTCGGAGTGAACACTGAAGCTTTCTTT
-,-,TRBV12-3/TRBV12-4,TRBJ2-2,CASSLGGRSGELFF,TGTGCCAGCAGTTTAGGGGGCAGATCCGGGGAGCTGTTTTTT
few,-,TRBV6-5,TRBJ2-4,CASRAAGTDIQYF,TGTGCCAGCAGGGCCGCAGGAACAGACATTCAGTACTTC
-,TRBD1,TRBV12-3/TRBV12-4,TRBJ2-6,CASGRGQGKTGANVLTF,TGTGCCAGCGGCCGCGGACAGGGGAAAACTGGGGCCAACGTCCTGACTTTC
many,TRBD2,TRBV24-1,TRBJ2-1,CATSVGTTYSDEQFF,TGTGCCACCAGTGTGGGGACTACCTATTCGGATGAGCAGTTCTTC
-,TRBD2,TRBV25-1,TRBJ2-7,CASSDVSRAGDTHEQYF,TGTGCCAGCAGTGATGTCTCTAGGGCGGGAGACACCCACGAGCAGTACTTC
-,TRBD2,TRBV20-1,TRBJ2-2,CSAGLAGAGTGELFF,TGCAGTGCTGGACTAGCGGGGGCCGGGACCGGGGAGCTGTTTTTT
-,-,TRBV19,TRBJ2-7,CASSSAGHPSYEQYF,TGTGCCAGTAGTTCCGCCGGACACCCCTCCTACGAGCAGTACTTC
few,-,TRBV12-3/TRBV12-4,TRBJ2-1,CASSRKGSYNEQFF,TGTGCCAGCAGTAGGAAGGGCTCCTACAATGAGCAGTTCTTC
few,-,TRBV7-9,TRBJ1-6,CASSLDVALHF,TGTGCCAGCAGCTTGGACGTAGCCCTCCACTTT
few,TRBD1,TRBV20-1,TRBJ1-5,CSVAQGDVVNQPQHF,TGCAGTGTGGCACAGGGGGATGTTGTCAATCAGCCCCAGCATTTT
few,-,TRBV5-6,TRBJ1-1,CASSLTVGITEAFF,TGTGCCAGCAGCTTAACCGTGGGGATCACTGAAGCTTTCTTT
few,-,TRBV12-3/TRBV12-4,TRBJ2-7,CASSVDGGPNEQYF,TGTGCCAGCAGCGTAGACGGGGGTCCCAACGAGCAGTACTTC
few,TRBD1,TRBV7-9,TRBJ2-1,CASSSSDRGNEQFF,TGTGCCAGCAGCTCCAGTGACAGGGGCAATGAGCAGTTCTTC
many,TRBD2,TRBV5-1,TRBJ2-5,CASSPQGLAGDKAQYF,TGCGCCAGCAGCCCTCAGGGACTAGCGGGAGATAAGGCCCAGTACTTC
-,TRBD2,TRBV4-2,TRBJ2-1,CASSPIAGSYNEQFF,TGTGCCAGCAGCCCGATAGCGGGAAGCTACAATGAGCAGTTCTTC
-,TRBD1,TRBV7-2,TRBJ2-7,CASSLGQANYEQYF,TGTGCCAGCAGCTTGGGACAGGCGAACTACGAGCAGTACTTC
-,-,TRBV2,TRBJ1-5,CASSDFGLDQPQHF,TGTGCCAGCAGTGATTTCGGGCTCGATCAGCCCCAGCATTTT
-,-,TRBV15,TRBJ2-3,CATSRAHGSPDTQYF,TGTGCCACCAGCAGAGCGCACGGGTCCCCAGATACGCAGTATTTT
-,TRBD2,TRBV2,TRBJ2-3,CASSGSGGTSTDTQYF,TGTGCCAGCAGTGGGAGCGGGGGGACGAGCACAGATACGCAGTATTTT